A single TCR beta chain is shown here with its context. Its target is not known. The data belong to a study of T cells in Graves' hyperthyroidism and ophthalmopathy. Regions amplified from RNA transcripts were the TCR beta CDR3 regions. HTBI primers were the set used in a first-round RT-PCR of the TCR CDR3. TCRdb re-called the multiplex PCR reads with MiXCR, one entry per CDR3 protein. The repertoire consists of around 540,000 distinct CDR3 sequences, with approximately 44% occurring once and the leading ten covering roughly 8.2%. Those patients with uncontrolled infection, other autoimmune disease, pregnancy or lactation were excluded. This CDR3 contains 15 residues. Germline loops: CDR1 SGHTA, CDR2 FQGNSA. Trimming cost V 7 bases and J 1 base, with 16 bases left between them. Study-level findings and limits: Most thyroid clonotypes expanded above 0.001 appeared in blood too. For ophthalmopathy, model prediction preceded onset by a median about 6.4 months.

This sequence originates from a woman under 30 with Graves' hyperthyroidism. V usage is TRBV7-2 and J usage is TRBJ2-5, with D perhaps matching TRBD1 (5 bases). The specimen sequenced was peripheral blood or thyroid tissue (not recorded which). In DNA form, the CDR3 reads TGTGCCAGCACCGGTGGCCGAAGGGGCCAAGAGACCCAGTACTTC. Protein product: CASTGGRRGQETQYF.